The present T cell receptor beta chain was sequenced within a study of response to subunit inactivated influenza vaccine (dated by TCRdb to 2017 to 2018). A note on the overall study: To follow how T cells responded to a trivalent subunit inactivated influenza vaccine, the researchers relied on deep quantitative profiling of the T cell receptor repertoire. General conclusions and limits of the study: According to the authors, only a limited number of new T cells may be recruited by each seasonal influenza vaccination.

The library relied on RT-PCR. TCRdb names Illumina HiSeq 2500 as the instrument used. TCRdb reworked the public reads: Q25 trimming with fastp, MiXCR clone assembly, productive beta chains retained. For every CDR3 protein sequence, its rows merge into one entry that carries the most common genes and DNA. This sample lists fewer than 350,000 distinct CDR3 sequences; 20% to 25% were detected once. The top ten clonotypes cover roughly 10% of the sample. The sample holds a few counts of this clonotype. Its antigen target is currently unknown. Base-call qualities are not available, and no considerably larger clone is one nucleotide away. According to the germline V gene, CDR1 reads SGHRS and CDR2 reads YFSETQ. The CDR3 numbers 14 residues from cysteine through phenylalanine. The retained sequence is limited to the CDR3, 42 bases, with the frame set at the first base. Relative to germline, V is 0 bases shorter and J is 5 bases shorter, with 12 bases between their ends.

Recombination joined TRBV5-1 with TRBJ2-7; D gene: possibly TRBD2, on 6 matching bases. This clonotype was obtained from a man between 45 and 75 years old who received an inactivated influenza vaccine. Donor details come from another sample of the same person, matched by shared clones. Sequencing was performed on PBMCs from blood, taken less than 22 months after vaccination. This receptor carries the CDR3 CASSLVSGGNEQYF. The nucleotide sequence is TGCGCCAGCAGCTTGGTATCTGGCGGGAACGAGCAGTACTTC.